The TCR beta chain described here comes from a study of shared clonotypes between healthy human individuals. At the level of the study: Per donor, three plates held CD4 naive cells, three held CD4 memory, two held CD8 naive and one held CD8 memory.

Trimming removed 0 bases at V and 7 bases at J, with 12 bases between. The length of the CDR3 is 14 residues. The germline gives CDR1 MNHEY, CDR2 SVGAGI. CD8 cells classed as naive were CD45RO-negative and positively selected for CCR7, excluding terminally differentiated effector memory CD45RA+ cells. About this clone itself: Its target is unknown.

Assay execution proceeded at the deep level. TCRdb's table, derived via immunoSEQ multiplex PCR, lists solely in-frame clones and lacks some. This table has 550,000 to 750,000 clones, about 95% appearing once. Study-wide results and limits: Despite large depth, rarefaction showed incomplete sorted-subset sequencing. Shared clonotypes across all four donors exceeded non-shared ones in generation probability.

This clonotype was obtained from a woman aged 25-40 years in good health. What was sequenced was naive CD8+ T cells sorted from blood. The V gene is TRBV6-5, the J gene TRBJ1-1; D perhaps matches TRBD1 (5 bases). CDR3 region: CASSYSGGGVEAFF. CDR3 coding DNA: TGTGCCAGCAGTTACTCCGGGGGGGGTGTTGAAGCTTTCTTT.